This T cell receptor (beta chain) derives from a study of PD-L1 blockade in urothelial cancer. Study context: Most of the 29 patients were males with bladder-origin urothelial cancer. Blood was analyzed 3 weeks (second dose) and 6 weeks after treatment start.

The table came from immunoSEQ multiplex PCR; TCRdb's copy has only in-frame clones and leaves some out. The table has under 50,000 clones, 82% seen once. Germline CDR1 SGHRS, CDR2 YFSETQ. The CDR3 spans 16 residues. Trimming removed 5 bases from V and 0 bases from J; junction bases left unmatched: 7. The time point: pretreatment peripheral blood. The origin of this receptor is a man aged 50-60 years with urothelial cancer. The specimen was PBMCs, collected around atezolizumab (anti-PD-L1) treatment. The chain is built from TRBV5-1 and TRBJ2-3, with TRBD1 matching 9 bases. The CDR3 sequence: CASRPGTGISTDTQYF. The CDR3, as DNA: TGCGCCAGCAGACCTGGGACAGGGATCAGCACAGATACGCAGTATTTT.